The entry that follows covers one T cell receptor (beta chain) sequence. Its target is unknown. Repertoires were generated with immunoSEQ multiplex PCR, while TCRdb's copy carries only in-frame clones and drops some. The data show 20,000 to 25,000 clones, with approximately 74% seen just once and about 14% held by the top ten. This record belongs to a study of pediatric ulcerative colitis. Study summary: Most patients had pancolitis, and two had left-sided colitis.

The V end lost 3 bases, the J end lost 5 bases, and 4 bases lay between the germline ends. The CDR3 consists of 12 residues. The V gene's germline CDR1 is MNHEY and CDR2 SMNVEV (reference sequence). Rectal tissue came from one to two pinch biopsies taken at colonoscopy. Study-wide findings and caveats: Ulcerative colitis patients shared more blood-rectal clones than controls. Rectal pinch biopsies may have included blood-derived T cells, especially in patients with overt colitis. Two rectal clonotypes were found only in ulcerative colitis patients, all of them.

The receptor was isolated from a boy under 18 with severe ulcerative colitis. This chain connects TRBV27 to TRBJ2-2; D remains unclear. The sequenced material came from gut tissue. The CDR3 sequence: CASSLVTGELFF. The CDR3 DNA follows: TGTGCCAGCAGTTTGGTGACCGGGGAGCTGTTTTTT.